A single sample gave rise to the 18 T cell receptor beta chains below, sequenced in a study of PD-1 blockade in classical Hodgkin lymphoma. Time point: cycle 4 day 1 (C4D1), after five to seven weeks of nivolumab. All patients relapsed after autologous stem cell transplantation, and brentuximab vedotin exposure varied. CD4+ T cells were purified from thawed PBMCs by magnetic negative selection. Libraries were prepared by immunoSEQ multiplex PCR; TCRdb keeps only in-frame clonotypes and omits some of them. The table has roughly 30,000 clones, around 85% seen once. Here the sequenced sample was CD4+ T cells from blood, taken before the fourth cycle of nivolumab. These receptors originate from a human donor with classical Hodgkin lymphoma.

The genes are TRBV5-1 and TRBJ1-3; D is unresolved. The germline V gene encodes CDR1 SGHRS and CDR2 YFSETQ. Deletions cut 4 bases from V and 5 bases from J, with 25 bases between. The CDR3 is 18 residues long. This CDR3 is CASSPRAGLLPDRNTIYF. The CDR3 DNA is TGCGCCAGCAGCCCCCGGGCGGGTTTGCTCCCTGATCGAAACACCATATATTTT.

The chain couples TRBV7-9 to TRBJ1-5; 7 positions agree with TRBD1. There are 15 residues in the CDR3. Germline CDR1 reads SEHNR; CDR2 reads FQNEAQ (reference sequence). The V gene end was trimmed by 3 bases and the J gene end by 4 bases; junction bases not matched to a gene: 6. CDR3 sequence: CASSLGQLVNQPQHF. The CDR3 DNA reads as TGTGCCAGCAGCTTGGGACAGTTAGTTAATCAGCCCCAGCATTTT.

The chain links TRBV19 to TRBJ2-3, with D possibly TRBD2 on 6 matching bases. There are 14 residues in the CDR3. Trimming pared 7 bases from V and 1 base from J, leaving 12 bases between. Germline-derived CDR1 and CDR2 are LNHDA and SQIVND (reference sequence). For the CDR3, the DNA is TGTGCCAGTAAGATAACGGGGGGCACAGATACGCAGTATTTT. It encodes CASKITGGTDTQYF.

This clone was recorded a few times. The genes are TRBV7-9 and TRBJ1-2; weak D call: TRBD1 (5 bases). The germline CDR1 and CDR2 sequences are SEHNR and FQNEAQ (reference sequence). There are 15 residues in the CDR3. The V end was cut by 4 bases, the J end by 8 bases, with 20 bases between. DNA for the CDR3: TGTGCCAGCAGCTACGTGGAGGACCGGGGGGAAGGCTACACCTTC. It specifies CASSYVEDRGEGYTF. The complete variable domain, with remaining parts taken from reference TRBV7-9 and TRBJ1-2, reads DTGVSQNPRHKITKRGQNVTFRCDPISEHNRLYWYRQTLGQGPEFLTYFQNEAQLEKSRLLSDRFSAERPKGSFSTLEIQRTEQGDSAMYLCASSYVEDRGEGYTFGSGTRLTVV.

The rearrangement uses TRBV7-3 and TRBJ2-1; TRBD2 aligns across 8 bases. Germline-derived CDR1 and CDR2 are SGHTA and FQGTGA. After removal of 2 bases from V and 4 bases from J, the junction contained 10 bases not matched to a gene. The CDR3 runs 17 residues. CDR3 DNA: TGTGCCAGCAGCTTAGTCCTGCCGGGACTAGGTTACAATGAGCAGTTCTTC. This codes for CASSLVLPGLGYNEQFF.

This clone was picked up a small number of times. The chain employs TRBV6-6 and TRBJ2-1; D unclear. CDR3 length: 14 amino acids. The V gene's germline CDR1 is MNHNY and CDR2 SVGAGI (reference sequence). Trimming cost V 1 base and J 3 bases, with 7 bases left between them. The CDR3 loop reads CASSYLVSYNEQFF. CDR3 coding DNA: TGTGCCAGCAGTTACTTGGTAAGCTACAATGAGCAGTTCTTC.

The chain employs TRBV5-1 and TRBJ1-2; no reliable D call. Germline assignment: CDR1 SGHRS and CDR2 YFSETQ. CDR3 length: 14 amino acids. V shed 4 bases and J shed 1 base, with 11 bases lying between them. The CDR3 sequence is CASSPDGDNYGYTF. CDR3 bases: TGCGCCAGCAGCCCGGACGGGGATAACTATGGCTACACCTTC.

As DNA, the CDR3 is TGTGCCAGCTCACGTCCGCCGGGCGATAATGAAAAACTGTTTTTT. Translation: CASSRPPGDNEKLFF. The chain couples TRBV18 to TRBJ1-4; D unclear. Germline CDR1 and CDR2: KGHSH and LQKENI. The CDR3 totals 15 residues. The V end was cut by 4 bases, the J end by 4 bases, with 13 bases between.

The chain is built from TRBV7-9 and TRBJ1-4; D not certain. CDR1 is SEHNR, CDR2 FQNEAQ, per germline (reference sequence). V lost 3 bases to trimming and J lost 3 bases, with 2 bases between them. The length of the CDR3 is 12 residues. CDR3 in DNA: TGTGCCAGCAGCTTGGCTAATGAAAAACTGTTTTTT. Encoded protein: CASSLANEKLFF.

The chain links TRBV19 to TRBJ1-4; 9 positions match TRBD1. Losses at the gene ends were 8 bases for V and 4 bases for J; bases not matched to a gene: 2. The CDR3 totals 13 residues. Germline V lookup: CDR1 LNHDA, CDR2 SQIVND (reference sequence). CDR3 coding DNA: TGTGCCAGTGGGGACAGGGATAATGAAAAACTGTTTTTT. It codes for CASGDRDNEKLFF.

A single count supports this clone. The chain is built from TRBV7-2 and TRBJ2-7; D may be TRBD1 (5 bases). In germline, CDR1 is SGHTA, CDR2 FQGNSA. This CDR3 is built from 13 residues. V was pared by 3 bases and J by 5 bases, with 11 bases between. The CDR3 nucleotides are TGTGCCAGCAGCTTTTCAGGGTTTAACGAGCAGTACTTC. Translated, it gives CASSFSGFNEQYF.

This sequence joins TRBV19 and TRBJ2-3; no firm D call. This CDR3 is 14 amino acids long. V gave up 5 bases and J gave up 6 bases, with 15 bases separating them. The germline V gene has CDR1 LNHDA and CDR2 SQIVND (reference sequence). DNA for the CDR3: TGTGCCAGTAGTCCCACTTTGGTTTCGGATACGCAGTATTTT. The encoded protein is CASSPTLVSDTQYF.

V and J are TRBV10-3 and TRBJ2-3; the D is unclear. The CDR3 spans 11 residues. V gave up 5 bases and J gave up 2 bases, with 2 bases separating them. The germline gives CDR1 ENHRY, CDR2 SYGVKD. This CDR3 is CAISTTDTQYF. The CDR3 coding sequence is TGTGCCATCAGTACCACAGATACGCAGTATTTT.

This sequence joins TRBV28 and TRBJ1-1; D call uncertain. Germline CDR1 and CDR2: MDHEN and SYDVKM. With 1 base removed from V and 1 base from J, the gap between germline ends came to 4 bases. This CDR3 has 13 amino acids. The CDR3 DNA sequence: TGTGCCAGCAGTTTATTGACGAACACTGAAGCTTTCTTT. Translating gives CASSLLTNTEAFF.

The chain links TRBV5-4 to TRBJ2-1, with a weak D call TRBD1 (7 bases). CDR1 and CDR2 (germline): SGHNT, YYREEE (reference sequence). The CDR3 contains 15 residues. Between the trimmed V and J ends, which lost 0 bases and 3 bases, there was a span of 10 bases. DNA of the CDR3: TGTGCCAGCAGCTTGGGGCAGGGGGGCTACAATGAGCAGTTCTTC. It specifies CASSLGQGGYNEQFF.

This chain links TRBV27 with TRBJ2-5, with 8 positions matching TRBD2. Looked up from germline, CDR1 is MNHEY and CDR2 is SMNVEV (reference sequence). The CDR3 has 15 residues. V dropped 2 bases and J dropped 2; count of bases not matched to a gene: 4. CDR3 bases: TGTGCCAGCAGTTTAAGGGCGGGGGGTCAAGAGACCCAGTACTTC. It codes for CASSLRAGGQETQYF.

The chain combines TRBV27 with TRBJ1-1, with 7 positions matching TRBD1. This CDR3 is 15 amino acids long. J gave up 1 base and V 6 bases, and 8 bases lay outside the gene matches. Germline V gene sequence: CDR1 MNHEY, CDR2 SMNVEV (reference sequence). The CDR3 nucleotides read TGTGCCAGCAGGAACTATGGGACAGCGAACACTGAAGCTTTCTTT. This codes for CASRNYGTANTEAFF.

The chain employs TRBV6-6 and TRBJ2-6, with D hard to call. Germline V gives CDR1 MNHNY, CDR2 SVGAGI (reference sequence). This CDR3 is 15 amino acids long. Trimming pared 7 bases from V and 2 bases from J, leaving 12 bases between. This chain's CDR3 is CASIFKRPGANVLTF. The CDR3 DNA sequence: TGTGCCAGCATATTCAAGAGGCCTGGGGCCAACGTCCTGACTTTC.